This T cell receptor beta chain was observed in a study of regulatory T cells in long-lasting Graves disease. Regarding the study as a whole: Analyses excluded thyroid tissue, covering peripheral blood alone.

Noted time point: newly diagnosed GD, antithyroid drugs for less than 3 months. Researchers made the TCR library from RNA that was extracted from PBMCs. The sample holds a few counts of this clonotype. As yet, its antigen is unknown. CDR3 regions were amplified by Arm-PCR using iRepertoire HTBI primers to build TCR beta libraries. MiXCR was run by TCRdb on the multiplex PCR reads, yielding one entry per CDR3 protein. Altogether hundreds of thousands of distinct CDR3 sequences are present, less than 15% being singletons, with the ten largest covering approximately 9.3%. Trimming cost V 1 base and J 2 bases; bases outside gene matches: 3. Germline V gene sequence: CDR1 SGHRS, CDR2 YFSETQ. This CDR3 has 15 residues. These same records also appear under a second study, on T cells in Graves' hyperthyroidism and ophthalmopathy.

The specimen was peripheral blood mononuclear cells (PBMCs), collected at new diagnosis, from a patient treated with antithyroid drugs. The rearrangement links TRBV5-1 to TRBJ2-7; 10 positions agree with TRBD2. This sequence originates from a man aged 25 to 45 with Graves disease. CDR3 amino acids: CASSLTSGMTYEQYF. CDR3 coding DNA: TGCGCCAGCAGCTTGACTAGCGGGATGACCTACGAGCAGTACTTC.